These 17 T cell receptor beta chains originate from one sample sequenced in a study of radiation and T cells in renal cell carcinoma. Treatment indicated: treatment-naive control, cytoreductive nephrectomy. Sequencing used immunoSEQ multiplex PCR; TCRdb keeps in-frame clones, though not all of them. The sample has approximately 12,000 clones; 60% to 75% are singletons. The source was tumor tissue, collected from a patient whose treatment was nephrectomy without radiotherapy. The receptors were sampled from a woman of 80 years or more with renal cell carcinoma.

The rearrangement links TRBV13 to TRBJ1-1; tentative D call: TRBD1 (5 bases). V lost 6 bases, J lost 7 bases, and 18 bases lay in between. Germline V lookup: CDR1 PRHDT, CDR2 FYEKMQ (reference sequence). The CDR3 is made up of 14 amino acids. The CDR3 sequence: CASSLAGRAGEAFF. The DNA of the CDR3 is TGTGCCAGCAGTCTGGCCGGCAGGGCTGGTGAAGCTTTCTTT.

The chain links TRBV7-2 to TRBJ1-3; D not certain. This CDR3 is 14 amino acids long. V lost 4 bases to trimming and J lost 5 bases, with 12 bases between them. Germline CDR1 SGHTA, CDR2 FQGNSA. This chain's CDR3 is CASSSYIGRNTIYF. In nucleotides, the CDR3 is TGTGCCAGCAGCTCCTACATCGGCAGAAACACCATATATTTT.

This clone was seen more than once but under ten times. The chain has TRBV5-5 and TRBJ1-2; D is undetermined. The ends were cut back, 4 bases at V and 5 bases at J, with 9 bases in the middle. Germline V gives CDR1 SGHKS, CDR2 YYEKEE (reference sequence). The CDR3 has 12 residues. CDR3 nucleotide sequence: TGTGCCAGCAGCCCGACCGGGTATGGCTACACCTTC. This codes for CASSPTGYGYTF.

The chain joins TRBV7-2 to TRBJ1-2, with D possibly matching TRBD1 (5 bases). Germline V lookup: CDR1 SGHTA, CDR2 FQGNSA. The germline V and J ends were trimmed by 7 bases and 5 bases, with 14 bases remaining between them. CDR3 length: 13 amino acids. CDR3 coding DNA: TGTGCCAGCATCTGGGGCTTTGGGTATGGCTACACCTTC. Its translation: CASIWGFGYGYTF.

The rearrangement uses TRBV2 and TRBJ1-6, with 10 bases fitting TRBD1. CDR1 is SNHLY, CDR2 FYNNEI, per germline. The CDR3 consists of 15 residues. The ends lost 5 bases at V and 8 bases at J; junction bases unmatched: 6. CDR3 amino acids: CASSSKTGGYSPLHF. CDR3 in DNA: TGTGCCAGCAGTTCTAAGACAGGGGGCTATTCACCCCTCCACTTT.

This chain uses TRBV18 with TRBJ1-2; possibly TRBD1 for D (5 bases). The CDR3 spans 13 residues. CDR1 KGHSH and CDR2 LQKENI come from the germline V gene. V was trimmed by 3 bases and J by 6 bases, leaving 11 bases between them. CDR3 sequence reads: CASSPRRGDGYTF. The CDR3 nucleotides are TGTGCCAGCTCACCGCGGAGGGGCGATGGCTACACCTTC.

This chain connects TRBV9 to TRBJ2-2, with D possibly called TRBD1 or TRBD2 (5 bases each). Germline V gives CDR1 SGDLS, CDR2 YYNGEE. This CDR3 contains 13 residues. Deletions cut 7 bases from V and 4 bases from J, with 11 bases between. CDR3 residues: CASGGTGTGELFF. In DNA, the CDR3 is TGTGCCAGCGGGGGTACGGGCACCGGGGAGCTGTTTTTT.

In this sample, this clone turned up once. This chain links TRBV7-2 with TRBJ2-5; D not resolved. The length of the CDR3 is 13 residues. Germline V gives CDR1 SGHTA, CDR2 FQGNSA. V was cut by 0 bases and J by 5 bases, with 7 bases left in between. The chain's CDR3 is CASSLAPLETQYF. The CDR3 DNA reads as TGTGCCAGCAGCTTAGCCCCATTGGAGACCCAGTACTTC.

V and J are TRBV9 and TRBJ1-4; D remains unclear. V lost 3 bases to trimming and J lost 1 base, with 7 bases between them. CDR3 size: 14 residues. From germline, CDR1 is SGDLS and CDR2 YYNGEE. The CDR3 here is CASSEQITNEKLFF. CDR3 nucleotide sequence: TGTGCCAGCAGCGAACAGATAACTAATGAAAAACTGTTTTTT.

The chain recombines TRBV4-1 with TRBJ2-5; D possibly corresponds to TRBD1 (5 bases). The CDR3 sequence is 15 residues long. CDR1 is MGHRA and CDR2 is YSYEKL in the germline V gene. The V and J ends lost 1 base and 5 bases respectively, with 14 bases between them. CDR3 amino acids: CASSQVVGASETQYF. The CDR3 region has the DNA TGCGCCAGCAGCCAAGTTGTAGGGGCCAGTGAGACCCAGTACTTC.

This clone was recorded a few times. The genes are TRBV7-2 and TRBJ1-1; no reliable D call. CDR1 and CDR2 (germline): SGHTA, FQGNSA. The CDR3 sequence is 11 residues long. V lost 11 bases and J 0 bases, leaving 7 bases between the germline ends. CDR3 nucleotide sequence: TGTGCCGCTCGGGTGAACACTGAAGCTTTCTTT. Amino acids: CAARVNTEAFF.

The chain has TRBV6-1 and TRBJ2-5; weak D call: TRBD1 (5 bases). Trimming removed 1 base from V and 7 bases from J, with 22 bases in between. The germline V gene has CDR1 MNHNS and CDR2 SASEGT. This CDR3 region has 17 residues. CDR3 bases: TGTGCCAGCAGTGAAGGCTGGCGGCAGGGTATTTTTGGGACCCAGTACTTC. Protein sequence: CASSEGWRQGIFGTQYF.

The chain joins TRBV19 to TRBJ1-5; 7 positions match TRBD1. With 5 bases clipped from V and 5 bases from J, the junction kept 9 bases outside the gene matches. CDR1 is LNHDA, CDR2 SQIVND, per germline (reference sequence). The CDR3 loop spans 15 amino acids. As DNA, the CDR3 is TGTGCCAGTAGTTTCGACAGGGCGAGGGATCAGCCCCAGCATTTT. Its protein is CASSFDRARDQPQHF.

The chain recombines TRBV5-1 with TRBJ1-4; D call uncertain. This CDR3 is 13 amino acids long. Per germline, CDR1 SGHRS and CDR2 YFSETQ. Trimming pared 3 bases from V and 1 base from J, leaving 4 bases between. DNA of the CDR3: TGCGCCAGCAGCTCTCAAACTAATGAAAAACTGTTTTTT. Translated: CASSSQTNEKLFF.

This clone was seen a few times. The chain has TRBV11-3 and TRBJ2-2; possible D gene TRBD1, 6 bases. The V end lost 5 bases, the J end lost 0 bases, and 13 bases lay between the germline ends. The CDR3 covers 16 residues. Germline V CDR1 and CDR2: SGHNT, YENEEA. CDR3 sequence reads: CASSAGDPANTGELFF. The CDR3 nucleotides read TGTGCCAGCAGCGCAGGGGACCCCGCGAACACCGGGGAGCTGTTTTTT. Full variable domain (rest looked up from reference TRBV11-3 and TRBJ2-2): EAGVVQSPRYKIIEKKQPVAFWCNPISGHNTLYWYLQNLGQGPELLIRYENEEAVDDSQLPKDRFSAERLKGVDSTLKIQPAELGDSAVYLCASSAGDPANTGELFFGEGSRLTVL.

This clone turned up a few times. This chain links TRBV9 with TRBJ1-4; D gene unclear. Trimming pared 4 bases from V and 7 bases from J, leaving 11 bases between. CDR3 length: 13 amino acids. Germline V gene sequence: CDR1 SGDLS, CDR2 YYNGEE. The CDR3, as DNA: TGTGCCAGCAGCCTCCGGGGTGGTGAAAAACTGTTTTTT. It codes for CASSLRGGEKLFF.

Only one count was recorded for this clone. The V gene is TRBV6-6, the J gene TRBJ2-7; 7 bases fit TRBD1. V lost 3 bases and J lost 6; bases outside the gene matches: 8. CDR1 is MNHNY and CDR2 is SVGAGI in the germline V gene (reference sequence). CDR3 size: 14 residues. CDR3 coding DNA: TGTGCCAGCAGTTATCTCGACAGGGTGAGCGAGCAGTACTTC. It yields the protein CASSYLDRVSEQYF.